The 31 T cell receptor beta chains reported below all come from one sample, sequenced in a study of T cells in Graves' hyperthyroidism and ophthalmopathy. Amplified regions were TCR beta CDR3 sequences from RNA transcripts. The TCR CDR3 was amplified in a first-round RT-PCR using the HTBI primer set. A single record per CDR3 protein comes from TCRdb applying MiXCR to the multiplex PCR reads. There are around 280,000 distinct CDR3 sequences in the sample; approximately 12% occur only once, and 6.5% to 10% lies in the top ten. Sequencing used blood. These receptors all stem from a woman aged 30 to 39 with Graves' hyperthyroidism that later progressed to Graves' ophthalmopathy.

This clonotype was detected ten times or more. The gene calls are TRBV12-3 or TRBV12-4 and TRBJ1-5, with a tentative D call TRBD1 (6 bases). The CDR3 loop spans 14 amino acids. Trimming removed 2 bases at V and 3 bases at J, with 8 bases between. The CDR3 DNA reads as TGTGCCAGCAGTTTAAGGGGGAACAATCAGCCCCAGCATTTT. Translation: CASSLRGNNQPQHF.

This clonotype was counted many times. This rearrangement joins TRBV3-1 to TRBJ1-1; 8 bases align to TRBD1. CDR3 size: 16 residues. CDR1 is LGHDT, CDR2 YNNKEL, per germline (reference sequence). V lost 4 bases and J lost 1; bases outside the gene matches: 8. CDR3 coding DNA: TGTGCCAGCAGCCGGCCTCGACAGGGGACGAACACTGAAGCTTTCTTT. Encoded protein: CASSRPRQGTNTEAFF.

Ten or more counts support this clonotype. This chain connects TRBV28 to TRBJ1-4; D not certain. V gave up 2 bases and J gave up 5 bases, with 9 bases separating them. The CDR3 extends over 14 amino acids. Germline CDR1 reads MDHEN; CDR2 reads SYDVKM. CDR3 DNA: TGTGCCAGCAGTTTAATCTCGGGAAATGAAAAACTGTTTTTT. It specifies CASSLISGNEKLFF. Supplemented by reference TRBV28 and TRBJ1-4, the full variable domain reads DVKVTQSSRYLVKRTGEKVFLECVQDMDHENMFWYRQDPGLGLRLIYFSYDVKMKEKGDIPEGYSVSREKKERFSLILESASTNQTSMYLCASSLISGNEKLFFGSGTQLSVL.

This clonotype was observed many times. The chain combines TRBV7-2 with TRBJ2-1; possibly TRBD2 for D (5 bases). The CDR3 has 15 amino acids. The germline gives CDR1 SGHTA, CDR2 FQGNSA. Trimming stripped 2 bases from V and 6 bases from J, with 14 bases between. The CDR3 bases are TGTGCCAGCAGCTTAAACCGGGGAGCCCGCAATGAGCAGTTCTTC. Its protein is CASSLNRGARNEQFF.

This clonotype was picked up many times. J is TRBJ1-1 and V is TRBV6-2 or TRBV6-3; TRBD1 aligns across 7 bases. The V segment lost 2 bases and the J segment 2 bases; nucleotides outside the gene matches: 11. Germline V gene data show CDR1 as MNHEY and CDR2 as SVGEGT. The CDR3 has 17 residues. CDR3 amino acids: CASSYRIKTGSNTEAFF. CDR3 coding DNA: TGTGCCAGCAGTTACCGGATCAAGACAGGGTCAAACACTGAAGCTTTCTTT.

This clonotype was observed a few times. This chain's CDR3 is CASSRRDRVGTGELFF. The CDR3 DNA reads as TGTGCCAGCAGCCGAAGGGACAGGGTGGGGACCGGGGAGCTGTTTTTT. V gene TRBV4-2 combines with J gene TRBJ2-2; TRBD1 matches 9 bases. From germline, CDR1 is LGHNA and CDR2 YNFKEQ. J was trimmed by 5 bases and V by 4 bases; bases with no gene match: 8. The length of the CDR3 is 16 residues.

This clonotype was picked up many times. The V call is TRBV2, the J call TRBJ1-1, with D perhaps TRBD1 (5 bases). Per the germline V gene, CDR1 is SNHLY and CDR2 is FYNNEI. The CDR3 extends over 12 amino acids. Trimming took off 8 bases at V and 6 bases at J, with 13 bases between the two ends. Written as DNA, the CDR3 is TGTGCCAGCCTCGTGGGGGGGGCTGAAGCTTTCTTT. Translated, it gives CASLVGGAEAFF.

Many counts were recorded for this clonotype. V gene TRBV19 combines with J gene TRBJ1-4; unclear D gene. Germline loops: CDR1 LNHDA, CDR2 SQIVND (reference sequence). With 3 bases removed from V and 2 bases from J, the gap between germline ends came to 16 bases. The CDR3 sequence is 17 residues long. The CDR3 sequence is CASSIRRVLETNEKLFF. The CDR3 DNA reads TGTGCCAGTAGTATTCGAAGAGTCTTGGAGACTAATGAAAAACTGTTTTTT. Full variable domain (rest looked up from reference TRBV19 and TRBJ1-4): DGGITQSPKYLFRKEGQNVTLSCEQNLNHDAMYWYRQDPGQGLRLIYYSQIVNDFQKGDIAEGYSVSREKKESFPLTVTSAQKNPTAFYLCASSIRRVLETNEKLFFGSGTQLSVL.

This clonotype occurred many times. This rearrangement joins TRBV18 to TRBJ2-7; TRBD2 might be the D (5 bases). Trimming removed 3 bases at V and 0 bases at J, with 9 bases between. This CDR3 has 14 amino acids. The germline V gene encodes CDR1 KGHSH and CDR2 LQKENI. The CDR3 sequence: CASSPQRDSYEQYF. As DNA, the CDR3 is TGTGCCAGCTCACCGCAGAGGGACTCCTACGAGCAGTACTTC.

This clonotype was seen many times. The chain combines TRBV7-9 with TRBJ2-1; D remains ambiguous. The CDR3 runs to 12 residues. V was trimmed by 5 bases and J by 9 bases, leaving 11 bases between them. Germline V gene lookup returns CDR1 SEHNR and CDR2 FQNEAQ (reference sequence). The CDR3 nucleotides read TGTGCCAGCAGCGGTGATTGGGGTGAGCAGTTCTTC. Protein product: CASSGDWGEQFF. The full variable domain, completed using reference TRBV7-9 and TRBJ2-1, is DTGVSQNPRHKITKRGQNVTFRCDPISEHNRLYWYRQTLGQGPEFLTYFQNEAQLEKSRLLSDRFSAERPKGSFSTLEIQRTEQGDSAMYLCASSGDWGEQFFGPGTRLTVL.

This clonotype was counted ten times or more. The gene calls are TRBV12-3 or TRBV12-4 and TRBJ1-3; 7 positions agree with TRBD1. CDR3 length equals 16 residues. V dropped 5 bases and J dropped 2; count of bases not matched to a gene: 9. CDR3 sequence: CASSETGARAGNTIYF. As DNA, the CDR3 is TGTGCCAGCAGTGAAACAGGGGCCCGGGCTGGAAACACCATATATTTT.

This clonotype was seen ten or more times. CDR3 sequence reads: CASSPGLAGENEQFF. As DNA, the CDR3 is TGCGCCAGCAGCCCTGGACTAGCGGGGGAGAATGAGCAGTTCTTC. This sequence joins TRBV5-1 and TRBJ2-1; TRBD2 matches at 13 bases. The CDR3 extends over 15 amino acids. Germline V gives CDR1 SGHRS, CDR2 YFSETQ. Trimming cost V 4 bases and J 7 bases; bases outside gene matches: 5.

This clonotype was picked up a small number of times. The V gene is TRBV6-2 or TRBV6-3, the J gene TRBJ1-6; D not certain. The CDR3 is 16 residues long. Per the germline V gene, CDR1 is MNHEY and CDR2 is SVGEGT. The germline V and J ends were trimmed by 2 bases and 0 bases, with 8 bases remaining between them. The CDR3 reads CASSYLAGSYNSPLHF. Here the CDR3 DNA reads TGTGCCAGCAGTTACCTTGCTGGCTCCTATAATTCACCCCTCCACTTT.

This clonotype was observed a handful of times. V usage is TRBV9 and J usage is TRBJ2-1, with D possibly matching TRBD2 (6 bases). V was pared by 0 bases and J by 2 bases, with 15 bases between. Germline CDR1 reads SGDLS; CDR2 reads YYNGEE. This CDR3 has 17 amino acids. The CDR3 coding sequence is TGTGCCAGCAGCGTAGTACCTCAAGCGGGCCCCTACAATGAGCAGTTCTTC. Its translation: CASSVVPQAGPYNEQFF.

The V gene is TRBV6-1, the J gene TRBJ1-6, with a weak D call TRBD1 (5 bases). V gave up 8 bases and J gave up 9 bases, with 20 bases separating them. The germline V gene encodes CDR1 MNHNS and CDR2 SASEGT. The CDR3 contains 15 residues. CDR3 in amino acids: CASSLETALVSPLHF. The CDR3 nucleotides read TGTGCCAGCTCCCTTGAGACAGCTCTTGTTTCACCCCTCCACTTT.

There are many counts of this clonotype. The CDR3 nucleotides read TGTGCCAGCAGCCGAATCCCCTCAGGGGTAGCTTTCTTT. This encodes CASSRIPSGVAFF. The chain is built from TRBV28 and TRBJ1-1, with a tentative D call TRBD1 (6 bases). V gave up 6 bases and J gave up 10 bases, with 18 bases separating them. CDR1 is MDHEN and CDR2 is SYDVKM in the germline V gene. CDR3 length: 13 residues. The full variable domain, in which reference TRBV28 and TRBJ1-1 provide the parts outside the CDR3, is DVKVTQSSRYLVKRTGEKVFLECVQDMDHENMFWYRQDPGLGLRLIYFSYDVKMKEKGDIPEGYSVSREKKERFSLILESASTNQTSMYLCASSRIPSGVAFFGQGTRLTVV.

This clonotype was seen at least ten times. This chain uses TRBV20-1 with TRBJ2-5; 7 positions match TRBD1. Germline CDR1 and CDR2: DFQATT and SNEGSKA (reference sequence). V shed 5 bases and J 1 base; nucleotides not matched to a gene: 7. This CDR3 has 14 residues. This CDR3 reads CSAAGTDRQETQYF. CDR3 DNA sequence: TGCAGTGCTGCCGGGACAGACCGCCAAGAGACCCAGTACTTC.

This clonotype came up a few times. V is TRBV15 and J is TRBJ2-3; D may be TRBD2 (5 bases). Germline V CDR1 and CDR2: LNHNV, YYDKDF (reference sequence). V lost 2 bases to trimming and J lost 4 bases, with 10 bases between them. The CDR3 extends over 14 amino acids. The CDR3 spells CATSRSDYADTQYF. The CDR3 DNA follows: TGTGCCACCAGCAGATCCGACTACGCAGATACGCAGTATTTT.

The sample holds many counts of this clonotype. CDR3 region: CASSLAGTVRPEAFF. CDR3 sequence (DNA): TGTGCCAGCAGTTTAGCCGGGACAGTCAGACCTGAAGCTTTCTTT. The V call is TRBV12-3 or TRBV12-4, the J call TRBJ1-1, with 7 bases fitting TRBD1. The junction had 7 bases not matched to a gene; V was cut back by 0 bases and J by 6 bases. The CDR3 sequence is 15 residues long.

The table lists this clonotype with many counts. CDR3 sequence reads: CATSIAGNNEQFF. CDR3 coding DNA: TGTGCCACCAGTATAGCGGGGAACAATGAGCAGTTCTTC. This sequence joins TRBV24-1 and TRBJ2-1, with TRBD2 matching 8 bases. This CDR3 spans 13 amino acids. Germline lookup yields CDR1 KGHDR and CDR2 SFDVKD. J gave up 5 bases and V 6 bases, and 2 bases lay outside the gene matches.

This clonotype has more than one count but fewer than ten. This rearrangement joins TRBV5-1 to TRBJ2-1, with 10 bases identical to TRBD1. The CDR3 covers 17 residues. CDR1 SGHRS and CDR2 YFSETQ come from the germline V gene. Losses at the gene ends were 0 bases for V and 6 bases for J; bases not matched to a gene: 9. CDR3 nucleotide sequence: TGCGCCAGCAGCTTGGGGATGTTCGGGACAGGGGCCAATGAGCAGTTCTTC. It translates to CASSLGMFGTGANEQFF.

This chain connects TRBV27 to TRBJ2-7; D ambiguous. Trimming removed 6 bases at V and 5 bases at J, with 14 bases between. The CDR3 loop spans 13 amino acids. Germline V gene sequence: CDR1 MNHEY, CDR2 SMNVEV (reference sequence). The CDR3 here is CASSQERANEQYF. In nucleotides, the CDR3 is TGTGCCAGCAGCCAAGAAAGAGCGAACGAGCAGTACTTC.

This clonotype was seen many times. This chain links TRBV28 with TRBJ2-2; perhaps TRBD1 as D (6 bases). CDR1 and CDR2 (germline): MDHEN, SYDVKM. V was clipped by 5 bases and J by 4 bases, with 17 bases between them. The CDR3 has 16 amino acids. DNA of the CDR3: TGTGCCAGCAGTCAAACAGGGAACCTCGGCACCGGGGAGCTGTTTTTT. This codes for CASSQTGNLGTGELFF.

This clonotype was picked up many times. The rearrangement joins TRBV7-2 to TRBJ1-2; D is unclear. The CDR3 totals 14 residues. Trimming pared 0 bases from V and 8 bases from J, leaving 13 bases between. Germline CDR1 is SGHTA and CDR2 is FQGNSA. This CDR3 reads CASSLARSGVGYTF. CDR3 coding DNA: TGTGCCAGCAGCTTAGCGAGGTCAGGTGTAGGCTACACCTTC.

This clonotype was observed a few times. This may stem from a read error, because a much larger clone lies one nucleotide away. This chain joins TRBV11-3 and TRBJ1-1, with D unresolved. The CDR3 has 13 residues. In germline, CDR1 is SGHNT, CDR2 YENEEA. Written as DNA, the CDR3 is TGTGCCAGCAGCCCGGGCAGAGCCACTGGAGCTTTCTTT. Translating gives CASSPGRATGAFF. Supplemented by reference TRBV11-3 and TRBJ1-1, the full variable domain reads EAGVVQSPRYKIIEKKQPVAFWCNPISGHNTLYWYLQNLGQGPELLIRYENEEAVDDSQLPKDRFSAERLKGVDSTLKIQPAELGDSAVYLCASSPGRATGAFFGQGTRLTVV.

This clonotype was recorded many times. The rearrangement links TRBV9 to TRBJ1-5; 11 positions match TRBD1. With V trimmed by 0 bases and J by 6 bases, 5 bases remained unmatched. CDR1 and CDR2 from the germline V gene are SGDLS and YYNGEE. The CDR3 is 16 residues long. CDR3 DNA: TGTGCCAGCAGCGTAGACGGGACAGGGGGTAGTCAGCCCCAGCATTTT. Protein: CASSVDGTGGSQPQHF.

This clonotype was recorded many times. The CDR3: CASSLDRTVSYEQYF. The CDR3, as DNA: TGTGCCAGCAGCTTAGATAGGACAGTTAGCTACGAGCAGTACTTC. The J gene is TRBJ2-7, the V gene TRBV7-2; TRBD1 might be the D (6 bases). The germline V gene has CDR1 SGHTA and CDR2 FQGNSA. V lost 1 base to trimming and J lost 3 bases, with 13 bases between them. The CDR3 has 15 residues.

In its sample, this clonotype was seen many times. The V gene is TRBV28, the J gene TRBJ2-1; D perhaps matches TRBD2 (5 bases). From germline, CDR1 is MDHEN and CDR2 SYDVKM. Trimming took off 7 bases at V and 2 bases at J, with 15 bases between the two ends. The CDR3 covers 15 residues. The CDR3 reads CASTAASGTYNEQFF. The CDR3 nucleotides read TGTGCCAGCACCGCGGCAAGCGGAACCTACAATGAGCAGTTCTTC.

This clonotype was found many times. The chain uses TRBV28 and TRBJ1-2; tentative D call: TRBD1 (5 bases). From germline, CDR1 is MDHEN and CDR2 SYDVKM. The V and J ends lost 5 bases and 10 bases respectively, with 14 bases between them. CDR3 length equals 12 residues. Written as DNA, the CDR3 is TGTGCCAGCAGTCCCCGCCAGGGTATCTACACCTTC. Its protein is CASSPRQGIYTF.

This clonotype came up many times. A read error may account for a junction end that differs from germline. CDR3 nucleotide sequence: TGTGCCAGCACCCAAGGGCCGGCAGGGGGTAAACTGTTTTTT. Residues: CASTQGPAGGKLFF. V and J are TRBV3-1 and TRBJ1-4, with 7 nucleotides matching TRBD1. CDR1 and CDR2 from the germline V gene are LGHDT and YNNKEL (reference sequence). CDR3 length equals 14 residues.

The sample holds many counts of this clonotype. This rearrangement joins TRBV13 to TRBJ2-5, with 11 bases that match TRBD1. V gave up 5 bases and J gave up 4 bases; unmatched junction bases: 6. The CDR3 spans 15 residues. Germline V gene data show CDR1 as PRHDT and CDR2 as FYEKMQ (reference sequence). Here the CDR3 DNA reads TGTGCCAGCAGCCGCGGGACAGGGGGAGTAGAGACCCAGTACTTC. Protein product: CASSRGTGGVETQYF.